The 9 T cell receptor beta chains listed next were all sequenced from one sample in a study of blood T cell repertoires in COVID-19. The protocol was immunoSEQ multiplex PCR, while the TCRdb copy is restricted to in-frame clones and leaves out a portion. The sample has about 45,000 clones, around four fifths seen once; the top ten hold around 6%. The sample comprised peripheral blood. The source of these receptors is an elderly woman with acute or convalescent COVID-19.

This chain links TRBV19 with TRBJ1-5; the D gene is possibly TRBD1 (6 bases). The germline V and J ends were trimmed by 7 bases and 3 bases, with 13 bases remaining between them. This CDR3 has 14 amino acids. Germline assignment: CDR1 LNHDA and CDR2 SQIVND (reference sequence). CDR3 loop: CASTGQLVNQPQHF. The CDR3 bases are TGTGCCAGTACCGGACAGTTAGTCAATCAGCCCCAGCATTTT.

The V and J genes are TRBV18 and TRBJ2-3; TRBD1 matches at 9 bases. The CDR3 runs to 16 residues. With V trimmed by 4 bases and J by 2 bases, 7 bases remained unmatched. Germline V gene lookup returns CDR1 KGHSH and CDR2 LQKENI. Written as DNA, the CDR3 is TGTGCCAGCTCACGCGGACAGGGGAAGGTCACAGATACGCAGTATTTT. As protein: CASSRGQGKVTDTQYF.

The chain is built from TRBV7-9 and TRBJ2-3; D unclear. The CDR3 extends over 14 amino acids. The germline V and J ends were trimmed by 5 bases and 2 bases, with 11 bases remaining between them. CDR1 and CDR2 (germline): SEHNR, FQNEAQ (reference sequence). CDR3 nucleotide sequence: TGTGCCAGCAGCCAGAGACTTTTCACAGATACGCAGTATTTT. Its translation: CASSQRLFTDTQYF.

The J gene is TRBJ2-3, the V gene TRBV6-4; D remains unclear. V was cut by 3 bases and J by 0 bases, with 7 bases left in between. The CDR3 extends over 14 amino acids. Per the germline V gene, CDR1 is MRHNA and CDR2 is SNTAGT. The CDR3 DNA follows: TGTGCCAGCAGTGAGACACCTAGCACAGATACGCAGTATTTT. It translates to CASSETPSTDTQYF.

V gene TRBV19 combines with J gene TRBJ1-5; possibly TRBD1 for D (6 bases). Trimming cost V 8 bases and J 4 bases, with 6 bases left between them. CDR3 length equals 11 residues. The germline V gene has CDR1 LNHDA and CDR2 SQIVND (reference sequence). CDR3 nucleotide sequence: TGTGCCAGTCAGGGGAATCAGCCCCAGCATTTT. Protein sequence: CASQGNQPQHF.

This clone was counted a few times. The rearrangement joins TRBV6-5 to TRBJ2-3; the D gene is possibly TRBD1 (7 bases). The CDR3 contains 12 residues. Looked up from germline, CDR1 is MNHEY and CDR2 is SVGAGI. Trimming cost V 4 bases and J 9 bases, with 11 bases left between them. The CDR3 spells CASSSSGGTQYF. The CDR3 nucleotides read TGTGCCAGCAGTTCTTCAGGGGGGACGCAGTATTTT.

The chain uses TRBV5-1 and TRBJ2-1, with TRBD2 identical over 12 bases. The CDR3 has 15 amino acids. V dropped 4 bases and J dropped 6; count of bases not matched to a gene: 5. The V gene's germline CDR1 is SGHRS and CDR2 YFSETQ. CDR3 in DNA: TGCGCCAGCAGCCAGACTAGCGGGGGAACCAATGAGCAGTTCTTC. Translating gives CASSQTSGGTNEQFF.

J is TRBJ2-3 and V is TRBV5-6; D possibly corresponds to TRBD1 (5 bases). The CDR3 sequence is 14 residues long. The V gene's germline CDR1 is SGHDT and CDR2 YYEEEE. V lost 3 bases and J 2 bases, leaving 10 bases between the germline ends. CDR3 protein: CASSSGLFTDTQYF. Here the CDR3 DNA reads TGTGCCAGCAGCTCAGGGCTATTCACAGATACGCAGTATTTT.

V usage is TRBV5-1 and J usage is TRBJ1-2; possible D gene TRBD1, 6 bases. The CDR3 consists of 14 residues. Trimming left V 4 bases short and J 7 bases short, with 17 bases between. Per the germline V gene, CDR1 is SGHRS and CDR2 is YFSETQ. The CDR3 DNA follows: TGCGCCAGCAGCCAGACAGGCCAGAGGACTGGCTACACCTTC. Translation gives CASSQTGQRTGYTF. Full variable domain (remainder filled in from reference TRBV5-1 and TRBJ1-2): KAGVTQTPRYLIKTRGQQVTLSCSPISGHRSVSWYQQTPGQGLQFLFEYFSETQRNKGNFPGRFSGRQFSNSRSEMNVSTLELGDSALYLCASSQTGQRTGYTFGSGTRLTVV.